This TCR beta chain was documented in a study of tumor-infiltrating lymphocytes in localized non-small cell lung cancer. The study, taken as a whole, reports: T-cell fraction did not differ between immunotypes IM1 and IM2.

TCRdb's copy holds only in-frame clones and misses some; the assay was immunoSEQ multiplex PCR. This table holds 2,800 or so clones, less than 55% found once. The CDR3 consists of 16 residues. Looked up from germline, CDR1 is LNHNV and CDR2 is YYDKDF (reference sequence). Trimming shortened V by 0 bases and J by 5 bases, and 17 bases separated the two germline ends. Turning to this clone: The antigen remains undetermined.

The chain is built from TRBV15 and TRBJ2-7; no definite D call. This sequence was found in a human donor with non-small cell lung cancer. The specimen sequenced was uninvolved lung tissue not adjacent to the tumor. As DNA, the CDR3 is TGTGCCACCAGCAGAGACTACGGGCCCGATTCTAACGAGCAGTACTTC. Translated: CATSRDYGPDSNEQYF.